Shown below are 23 T cell receptor beta chains from a single sample sequenced in a study of radiation and T cells in renal cell carcinoma (dated by TCRdb to the early 2020s). The library was built by means of the immunoSEQ multiplex PCR assay. The table was pulled from immuneACCESS by TCRdb, which kept in-frame rearrangements only. Such tables lose some clones; where checked, under half of the loss comes from unresolved V genes, and the rest has no known cause. The sample profile shows 100,000 to 150,000 clones; roughly four fifths of them were found once. The ten largest clones add up to about 5.3% of the sample. This specimen's time point label, per the study, means: blood 2 weeks post-SBRT. The sample's treatment or condition label, decoded: 15 Gy SBRT to primary tumor, nephrectomy 4 weeks later. Sequenced here: blood, sampled from a patient whose treatment included radiotherapy and nephrectomy. The receptors here all came from a man aged 45-65 years with renal cell carcinoma.

The J gene is TRBJ2-7, the V gene TRBV6-6; 9 bases are shared with TRBD1. CDR1 and CDR2 (germline): MNHNY, SVGAGI (reference sequence). The CDR3 contains 14 residues. Unmatched junction bases numbered 6, after V lost 7 bases and J lost 2 bases. CDR3 sequence: CASTTGGGTYEQYF. CDR3 nucleotide sequence: TGTGCCAGCACGACAGGGGGGGGGACCTACGAGCAGTACTTC.

The rearrangement joins TRBV4-3 to TRBJ2-6; D gene unclear. V was pared by 0 bases and J by 0 bases, with 15 bases between. The CDR3 consists of 19 residues. Germline V gene sequence: CDR1 LGHNA, CDR2 YSLEER. CDR3 region: CASSQEGGRRSSGANVLTF. The CDR3 nucleotides read TGCGCCAGCAGCCAAGAAGGCGGCAGGCGAAGCTCTGGGGCCAACGTCCTGACTTTC.

The chain recombines TRBV4-2 with TRBJ2-7; 7 bases line up with TRBD1. Trimming removed 0 bases from V and 3 bases from J; junction bases left unmatched: 5. The CDR3 extends over 15 amino acids. CDR1 LGHNA and CDR2 YNFKEQ come from the germline V gene. The CDR3 region is CASSQETGANYEQYF. Here the CDR3 DNA reads TGTGCCAGCAGCCAAGAAACAGGGGCGAACTACGAGCAGTACTTC.

The V call is TRBV18, the J call TRBJ1-4; 7 bases map to TRBD1. Germline CDR1 and CDR2: KGHSH and LQKENI. This CDR3 has 14 amino acids. Trimming cost V 3 bases and J 8 bases; bases outside gene matches: 6. The CDR3 region is CASSPGQAAEKLFF. CDR3 DNA: TGTGCCAGCTCACCCGGACAGGCGGCGGAAAAACTGTTTTTT.

The V call is TRBV2, the J call TRBJ1-2, with 8 bases aligning to TRBD1. This CDR3 has 14 residues. Germline assignment: CDR1 SNHLY and CDR2 FYNNEI. V dropped 6 bases and J dropped 4; count of bases not matched to a gene: 7. The CDR3 region has the DNA TGTGCCAGCAGGGGCGGACAGGGTAGCTATGGCTACACCTTC. Protein: CASRGGQGSYGYTF.

The chain uses TRBV7-2 and TRBJ2-3; 9 positions match TRBD1. V shed 4 bases, J shed 4 bases, and the junction held 9 bases outside the gene matches. CDR1 and CDR2 from the germline V gene are SGHTA and FQGNSA. This CDR3 is built from 16 residues. CDR3 DNA: TGTGCCAGCAGCTCAAAACAGGGGGCAAGGTCAGATACGCAGTATTTT. This gives the protein CASSSKQGARSDTQYF.

The chain couples TRBV7-6 to TRBJ1-2, with D possibly being TRBD1 (6 bases). This CDR3 has 14 amino acids. The germline V gene has CDR1 SGHVS and CDR2 FNYEAQ. The V end was cut by 1 base, the J end by 6 bases, with 12 bases between. CDR3 nucleotide sequence: TGTGCCAGCAGCTTAGGAGCCGAGGGGGATGGCTACACCTTC. Its translation is CASSLGAEGDGYTF.

The chain carries TRBV7-8 and TRBJ2-1; D gene uncertain. This CDR3 region has 15 residues. Germline CDR1 and CDR2: SGHVS and FQNEAQ. V was pared by 5 bases and J by 6 bases, with 17 bases between. CDR3 sequence: CASSLDRLSGNEQFF. The CDR3 nucleotides are TGTGCCAGCAGCCTGGACCGACTGTCAGGCAATGAGCAGTTCTTC.

This chain joins TRBV19 and TRBJ1-5; D unclear. Per the germline V gene, CDR1 is LNHDA and CDR2 is SQIVND (reference sequence). V gave up 3 bases and J gave up 11 bases, with 8 bases separating them. The CDR3 consists of 11 residues. For the CDR3, the DNA is TGTGCCAGTAGTATGACGGAGACCCAGCATTTT. Its protein is CASSMTETQHF.

The count of this clone is one. The chain recombines TRBV19 with TRBJ1-5, with a possible D match to TRBD1 (6 bases). Germline values: CDR1 LNHDA, CDR2 SQIVND (reference sequence). Trimming left V 0 bases short and J 1 base short, with 13 bases between. The CDR3 runs to 17 residues. CDR3 coding DNA: TGTGCCAGTAGTATAGAGGCAGGGGACGGGAGCAATCAGCCCCAGCATTTT. It codes for CASSIEAGDGSNQPQHF. The whole variable domain, remainder taken from reference TRBV19 and TRBJ1-5, is DGGITQSPKYLFRKEGQNVTLSCEQNLNHDAMYWYRQDPGQGLRLIYYSQIVNDFQKGDIAEGYSVSREKKESFPLTVTSAQKNPTAFYLCASSIEAGDGSNQPQHFGDGTRLSIL.

The V call is TRBV5-1, the J call TRBJ2-5; D ambiguous. The length of the CDR3 is 14 residues. Deletions cut 0 bases from V and 0 bases from J, with 6 bases between. Germline CDR1 SGHRS, CDR2 YFSETQ. For the CDR3, the DNA is TGCGCCAGCAGCTTGGCGGCAGACCAAGAGACCCAGTACTTC. Protein sequence: CASSLAADQETQYF.

CDR3 residues: CASSLPPSYEQYF. As DNA, the CDR3 is TGTGCCAGCAGCCTCCCCCCTTCCTACGAGCAGTACTTC. This rearrangement joins TRBV5-4 to TRBJ2-7; D unresolved. This CDR3 has 13 residues. V was shortened by 4 bases and J by 1 base, with 9 bases between the two germline ends. The germline gives CDR1 SGHNT, CDR2 YYREEE (reference sequence).

This rearrangement joins TRBV2 to TRBJ2-2; unclear D gene. Per germline, CDR1 SNHLY and CDR2 FYNNEI. The CDR3 loop spans 15 amino acids. V shed 4 bases and J shed 4 bases, with 13 bases lying between them. This CDR3 reads CASSAARPGTGELFF. The CDR3 DNA follows: TGTGCCAGCAGTGCGGCACGACCGGGCACCGGGGAGCTGTTTTTT.

In its sample, this clone was seen once. The chain has TRBV7-9 and TRBJ2-7; D may correspond to TRBD1 or TRBD2 (6 bases each). This CDR3 has 14 residues. The V end lost 4 bases, the J end lost 3 bases, and 13 bases lay between the germline ends. Germline V gene data show CDR1 as SEHNR and CDR2 as FQNEAQ (reference sequence). This chain's CDR3 is CASSSAGGGYEQYF. Here the CDR3 DNA reads TGTGCCAGCAGCTCAGCCGGAGGGGGCTACGAGCAGTACTTC. Variable domain in full (rest from reference TRBV7-9 and TRBJ2-7): DTGVSQNPRHKITKRGQNVTFRCDPISEHNRLYWYRQTLGQGPEFLTYFQNEAQLEKSRLLSDRFSAERPKGSFSTLEIQRTEQGDSAMYLCASSSAGGGYEQYFGPGTRLTVT.

This rearrangement joins TRBV11-2 to TRBJ2-7; 11 bases are shared with TRBD1. CDR3 length: 14 amino acids. Germline V gives CDR1 SGHAT, CDR2 FQNNGV. With 5 bases clipped from V and 6 bases from J, the junction kept 6 bases outside the gene matches. This chain's CDR3 is CASSPQGTGGEQYF. The DNA of the CDR3 is TGTGCCAGCAGCCCACAAGGGACAGGGGGCGAGCAGTACTTC.

The chain couples TRBV14 to TRBJ2-7; D is unresolved. The V gene's germline CDR1 is SGHDN and CDR2 FVKESK. The CDR3 length is 16 residues. The ends were cut back, 1 base at V and 2 bases at J, with 15 bases in the middle. CDR3 DNA: TGTGCCAGCAGCCAAGTTGGACGGAGTGGTCCCTACGAGCAGTACTTC. As protein: CASSQVGRSGPYEQYF.

The CDR3 DNA follows: TGTGCCAGCAGAATAGACAGGGCGTCCACTGAAGCTTTCTTT. This gives the protein CASRIDRASTEAFF. J is TRBJ1-1 and V is TRBV6-4; 7 bases align to TRBD1. With V trimmed by 6 bases and J by 4 bases, 8 bases remained unmatched. Germline assignment: CDR1 MRHNA and CDR2 SNTAGT. The CDR3 length is 14 residues.

This chain connects TRBV4-1 to TRBJ2-2, with 11 bases aligning to TRBD1. Germline trimming cut 4 bases from V and 6 bases from J; bases unmatched to any gene: 1. CDR3 length equals 14 residues. Germline loops: CDR1 MGHRA, CDR2 YSYEKL. The CDR3 DNA reads as TGCGCCAGCAGCCGGGACAGGGGGTCCGGGGAGCTGTTTTTT. Translation: CASSRDRGSGELFF.

This clone came up a few times. This chain connects TRBV7-8 to TRBJ2-5; TRBD2 matches 13 bases. In germline, CDR1 is SGHVS, CDR2 FQNEAQ. The CDR3 spans 17 residues. V gave up 5 bases and J gave up 2 bases; unmatched junction bases: 8. CDR3: CASSEDGLAGVQETQYF. The CDR3 region has the DNA TGTGCCAGCAGCGAGGACGGACTAGCGGGAGTTCAAGAGACCCAGTACTTC.

This clone was counted a single time. This chain uses TRBV5-5 with TRBJ1-2; no reliable D call. The CDR3 runs to 13 residues. Trimming removed 4 bases from V and 4 bases from J, with 11 bases in between. Germline V gene lookup returns CDR1 SGHKS and CDR2 YYEKEE (reference sequence). This CDR3 reads CASSQRIVYGYTF. DNA for the CDR3: TGTGCCAGCAGCCAACGAATAGTCTATGGCTACACCTTC.

V gene TRBV29-1 combines with J gene TRBJ2-1; 11 bases are shared with TRBD2. CDR1 and CDR2 (germline): SQVTM, ANQGSEA. There are 14 residues in the CDR3. The J segment lost 6 bases and the V segment lost 6 bases, leaving 7 bases of the junction unmatched. CDR3 bases: TGCAGCGTCGCGGGACTAGCGGAGGCCAATGAGCAGTTCTTC. Its protein is CSVAGLAEANEQFF.

The chain joins TRBV27 to TRBJ2-1, with D maybe TRBD2 (5 bases). Trimming left V 3 bases short and J 8 bases short, with 14 bases between. This CDR3 has 14 amino acids. Germline V gene lookup returns CDR1 MNHEY and CDR2 SMNVEV (reference sequence). The CDR3 DNA reads as TGTGCCAGCAGTTTGGGAGATGGTCGCGATGAGCAGTTCTTC. As protein: CASSLGDGRDEQFF.

This chain connects TRBV6-5 to TRBJ1-1; D is uncertain. V lost 5 bases and J lost 5, with 18 bases in between. The length of the CDR3 is 15 residues. CDR1 and CDR2 from the germline V gene are MNHEY and SVGAGI. CDR3 DNA sequence: TGTGCCAGCAGTCCTGCTGGGGTTAGGTTAACTGAAGCTTTCTTT. It translates to CASSPAGVRLTEAFF.